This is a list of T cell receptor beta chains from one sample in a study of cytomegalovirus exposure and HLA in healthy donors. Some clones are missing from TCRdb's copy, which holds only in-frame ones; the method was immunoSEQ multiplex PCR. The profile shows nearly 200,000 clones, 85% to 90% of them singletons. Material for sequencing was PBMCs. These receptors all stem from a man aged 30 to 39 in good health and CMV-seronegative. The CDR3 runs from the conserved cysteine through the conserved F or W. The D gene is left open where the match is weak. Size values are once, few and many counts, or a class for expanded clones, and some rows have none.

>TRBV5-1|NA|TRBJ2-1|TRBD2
TGCGCCAGCACGCGGACTAGCGGGAGCAACACTGAGCAGTTCTTC
CASTRTSGSNTEQFF
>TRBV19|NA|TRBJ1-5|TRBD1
TGTGCCAGTCGATTAGCGACACTCCGGGACAGGGGTCAGCCCCAGCATTTT
CASRLATLRDRGQPQHF
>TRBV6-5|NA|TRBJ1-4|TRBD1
TGTGCCAGCAGCCGTGGGACAGTCCATGAAAAACTGTTTTTT
CASSRGTVHEKLFF
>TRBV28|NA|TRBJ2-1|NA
TGTGCCAGCAGTTTCCTTGACAGGTACAATGAGCAGTTCTTC
CASSFLDRYNEQFF
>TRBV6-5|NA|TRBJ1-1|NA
TGTGCCAGCAGTTACGGCGGTACTGAAGCTTTCTTT
CASSYGGTEAFF
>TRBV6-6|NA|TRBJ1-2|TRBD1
TGTGCCAGCAGTTACCAGGGGGATGGCTACACCTTC
CASSYQGDGYTF
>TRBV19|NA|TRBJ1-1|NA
TGTGCCAGTAGTATGGCAGTTTACACTGAAGCTTTCTTT
CASSMAVYTEAFF
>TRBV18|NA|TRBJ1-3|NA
TGTGCCAGCTCACCATCAGGGGCTGGAAACACCATATATTTT
CASSPSGAGNTIYF
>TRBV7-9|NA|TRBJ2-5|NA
TGTGCCAGCAGCGGACCCCCGGACTTACAAGAGACCCAGTACTTC
CASSGPPDLQETQYF
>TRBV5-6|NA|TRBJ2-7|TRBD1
TGTGCCAGCAGCTTTGAGACAGGGGGCTACGAGCAGTACTTC
CASSFETGGYEQYF
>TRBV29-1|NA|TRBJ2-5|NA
TGCAGCGTTAAACCACAGGGTGCAGAGACCCAGTACTTC
CSVKPQGAETQYF
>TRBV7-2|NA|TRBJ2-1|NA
TGTGCCAGCAGCCGACTAGACTACCCGTACAATGAGCAGTTCTTC
CASSRLDYPYNEQFF
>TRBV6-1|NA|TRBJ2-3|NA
TGTGCCAGCAGTCTTGGGCTGACAGATACGCAGTATTTT
CASSLGLTDTQYF
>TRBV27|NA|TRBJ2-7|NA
TGTGCCAGCAGTTTAACAGGACCTGTAGTCCACGAGCAGTACTTC
CASSLTGPVVHEQYF
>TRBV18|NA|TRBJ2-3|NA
TGTGCCAGCTCAAGGACTTCCACAGATACGCAGTATTTT
CASSRTSTDTQYF
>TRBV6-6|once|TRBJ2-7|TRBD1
TGTGCCAGCAGTTACAAAGACAGGGAAGGAGACGAGCAGTACTTC
CASSYKDREGDEQYF
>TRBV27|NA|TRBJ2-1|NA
TGTGCCAGCAGTTCGTCGTATGGGGCCGGCAATGAGCAGTTCTTC
CASSSSYGAGNEQFF
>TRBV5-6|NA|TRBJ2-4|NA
TGTGCCAGCAGCCCCGGGTGGCCAAAAAACATTCAGTACTTC
CASSPGWPKNIQYF
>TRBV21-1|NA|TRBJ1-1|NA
TGTGCCAGCAGCCGTCAAAATGGAGAGAACACTGAAGCTTTCTTT
CASSRQNGENTEAFF
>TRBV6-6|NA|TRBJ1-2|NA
TGTGCCAGCAGACGAGAGGGCCCTAACTATGGCTACACCTTC
CASRREGPNYGYTF
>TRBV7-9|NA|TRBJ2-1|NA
TGTGCCAGCAGCTTAGCTCACAGGCCCAGCTCCTACAATGAGCAGTTCTTC
CASSLAHRPSSYNEQFF
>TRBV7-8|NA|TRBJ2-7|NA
TGTGCCAGCAGCCTCTCCCCTAGGTCCTACGAGCAGTACTTC
CASSLSPRSYEQYF
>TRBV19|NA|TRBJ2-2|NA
TGTGCCAGTAGTATTACAGGGCCAATCCCCGGGGAGCTGTTTTTT
CASSITGPIPGELFF
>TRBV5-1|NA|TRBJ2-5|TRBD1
TGCGCCAGCAGCACCCCGACAGGGACGATGGAGACCCAGTACTTC
CASSTPTGTMETQYF
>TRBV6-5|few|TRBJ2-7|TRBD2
TGTGCCAGCAGACTTGGGACTAGCGGGAGTTACGAGCAGTACTTC
CASRLGTSGSYEQYF
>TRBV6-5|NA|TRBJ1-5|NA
TGTGCCAGCAGCTATACACAGGGTAGCAATCAGCCCCAGCATTTT
CASSYTQGSNQPQHF
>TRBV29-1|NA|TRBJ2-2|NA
TGCAGCGTTGCCCGGCGGGTAGACACCGGGGAGCTGTTTTTT
CSVARRVDTGELFF
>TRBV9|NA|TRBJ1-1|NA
TGTGCCAGCAGCGTAAGGGGGAACACTGAAGCTTTCTTT
CASSVRGNTEAFF
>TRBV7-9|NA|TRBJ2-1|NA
TGTGCCAGCACAACAATGGGGGCGCGGGTGCAGTTCTTC
CASTTMGARVQFF
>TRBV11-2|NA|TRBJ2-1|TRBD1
TGTGCCAGCAGCCGTATACCCAGGGGGAGCCACAATGAGCAGTTCTTC
CASSRIPRGSHNEQFF
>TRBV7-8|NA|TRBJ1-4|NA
TGTGCCAGCAGCCCGCGACCGAGGCAAGGTGAAAAACTGTCTTTT
CASSPRPRQGEKLSF
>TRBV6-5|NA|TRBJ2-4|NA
TGTGCCAGCAGTTACTCGAGTAACTTAAAAAACATTCAGTACTTC
CASSYSSNLKNIQYF
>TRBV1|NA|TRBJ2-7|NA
TGCACCAGCAGGCTGGGCCGATCCTACGAGCAGTACTTC
CTSRLGRSYEQYF
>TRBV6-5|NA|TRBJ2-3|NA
TGTGCCAGCAGGGACAACACAGATACGCAGTATTTT
CASRDNTDTQYF
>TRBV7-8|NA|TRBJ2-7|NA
TGTGCCAGCAGCTTAGGATGGGACACAACCTACGAGCAGTACTTC
CASSLGWDTTYEQYF
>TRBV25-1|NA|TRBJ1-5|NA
TGTGCCAGCAGTGGGACAGCCCTGGGGCTTAGCAATCAGCCCCAGCATTTT
CASSGTALGLSNQPQHF
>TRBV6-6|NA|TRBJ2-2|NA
TGTGCCAGCAGCCCTACTAGTTTTACCGGGGAGCTGTTTTTT
CASSPTSFTGELFF
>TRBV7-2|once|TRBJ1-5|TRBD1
TGTGCCAGCAGCTTAGTTGGGACAGGGGAATTTCGCAATCAGCCCCAGCATTTT
CASSLVGTGEFRNQPQHF
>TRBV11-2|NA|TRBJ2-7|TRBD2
TGTGCCAGCAGCTTTGGACTAGCGGGAATCGAGCAGTACTTC
CASSFGLAGIEQYF
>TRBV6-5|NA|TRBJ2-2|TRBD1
TGTGCCACAGGGGGATCGGACACCGGGGAGCTGTTTTTT
CATGGSDTGELFF
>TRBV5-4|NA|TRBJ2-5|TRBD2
TGTGCCAGCAGCTTGAGGTCGGGGGGTAGCGAGACCCAGTACTTC
CASSLRSGGSETQYF
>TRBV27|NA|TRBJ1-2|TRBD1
TGTGCCAGCAGTCTCCGGGACAGGGGAAGCTATGGCTACACCTTC
CASSLRDRGSYGYTF
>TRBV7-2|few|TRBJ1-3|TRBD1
TGTGCCAGCAGCTCGGCCCTATTACAGGGGGGGCTCACCACCATATATTTT
CASSSALLQGGLTTIYF
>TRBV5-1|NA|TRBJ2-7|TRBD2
TGCGCCAGCAGCTTGGGGCCAGCGGGATCCTACGAGCAGTACTTC
CASSLGPAGSYEQYF
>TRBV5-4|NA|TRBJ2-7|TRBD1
TGTGCCAGCAGCCCCCCGGACAGGGACTACGAGCAGTACTTC
CASSPPDRDYEQYF
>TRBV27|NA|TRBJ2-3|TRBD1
TGTGCCAGCAGTTCAATGACAGGGGCAGATACGCAGTATTTT
CASSSMTGADTQYF
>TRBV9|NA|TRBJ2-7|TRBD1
TGTGCCAGCAGCTCGGGACAGGGGTACGAGCAGTACTTC
CASSSGQGYEQYF
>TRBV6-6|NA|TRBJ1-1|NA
TGTGCCAGCAGTGTACAGGGTCGCGATGAAGCTTTCTTT
CASSVQGRDEAFF
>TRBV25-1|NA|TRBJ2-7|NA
TGTGCCAGCAGTGACGGACAGATCTACGAGCAGTACTTC
CASSDGQIYEQYF
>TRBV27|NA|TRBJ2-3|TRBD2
TGTGCCAGCAGTCCGGGAGGACTAGCGGCTCGCACAGATACGCAGTATTTT
CASSPGGLAARTDTQYF